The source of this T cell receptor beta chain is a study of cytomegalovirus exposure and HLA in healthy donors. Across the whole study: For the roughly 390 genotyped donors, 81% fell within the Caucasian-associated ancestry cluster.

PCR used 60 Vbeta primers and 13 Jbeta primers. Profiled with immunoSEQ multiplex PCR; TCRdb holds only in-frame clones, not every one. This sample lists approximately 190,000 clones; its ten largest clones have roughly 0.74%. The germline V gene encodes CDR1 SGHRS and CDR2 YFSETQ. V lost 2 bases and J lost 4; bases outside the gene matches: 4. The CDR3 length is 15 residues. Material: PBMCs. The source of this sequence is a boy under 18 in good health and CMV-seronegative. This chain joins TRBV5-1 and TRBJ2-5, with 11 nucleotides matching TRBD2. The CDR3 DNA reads TGCGCCAGCAGCTTAGCCGGGACTAGCGGAGAGACCCAGTACTTC. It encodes CASSLAGTSGETQYF.